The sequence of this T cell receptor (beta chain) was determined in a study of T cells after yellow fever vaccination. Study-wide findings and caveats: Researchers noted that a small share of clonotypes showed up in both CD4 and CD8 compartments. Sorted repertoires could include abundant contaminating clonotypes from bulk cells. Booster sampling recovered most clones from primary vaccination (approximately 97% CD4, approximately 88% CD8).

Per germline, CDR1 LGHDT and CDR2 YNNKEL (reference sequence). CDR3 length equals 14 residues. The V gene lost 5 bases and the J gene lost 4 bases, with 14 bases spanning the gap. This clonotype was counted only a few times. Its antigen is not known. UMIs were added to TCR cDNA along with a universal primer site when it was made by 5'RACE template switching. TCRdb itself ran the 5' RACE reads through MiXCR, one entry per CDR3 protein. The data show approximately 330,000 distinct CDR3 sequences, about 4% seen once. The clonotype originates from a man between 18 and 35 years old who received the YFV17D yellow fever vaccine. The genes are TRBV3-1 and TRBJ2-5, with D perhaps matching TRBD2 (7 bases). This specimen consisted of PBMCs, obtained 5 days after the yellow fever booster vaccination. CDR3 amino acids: CASSEQGGGETQYF. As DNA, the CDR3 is TGTGCCAGCAGCGAACAGGGCGGGGGAGAGACCCAGTACTTC.